The 22 T cell receptor beta chains listed next were all sequenced from one sample in a study of yellow fever vaccine responses in identical twins. TCRdb re-called the RT-PCR reads through MiXCR, storing one row per CDR3 protein. The sample contains about 23,000 distinct CDR3 sequences, more than 60% of which appear only once. The sample here was T cells from blood (PBMCs), unsorted or a sorted subset (not recorded which), taken before or after yellow fever vaccination (not recorded which). The receptors stem from a woman between 18 and 30 years old who received the yellow fever vaccine.

The chain recombines TRBV20-1 with TRBJ2-3; tentative D call: TRBD2 (5 bases). The CDR3 has 13 residues. V lost 3 bases, J lost 4 bases, and 11 bases lay in between. Germline CDR1 DFQATT, CDR2 SNEGSKA (reference sequence). The DNA of the CDR3 is TGCAGTGCTAGTCTGGCGGGCGCAGATACGCAGTATTTT. Translating gives CSASLAGADTQYF.

The chain uses TRBV4-3 and TRBJ1-1; D possibly corresponds to TRBD1 (5 bases). V gave up 6 bases and J gave up 11 bases, with 16 bases separating them. CDR1 is LGHNA, CDR2 YSLEER, per germline. This CDR3 is built from 12 residues. CDR3 sequence: CASSNEGQGAFF. The DNA for the CDR3 is TGCGCCAGCAGTAACGAGGGGCAGGGTGCTTTCTTT.

In its sample, this clonotype was seen once. This sequence joins TRBV10-3 and TRBJ1-1, with a weak D call TRBD1 (6 bases). Germline V gives CDR1 ENHRY, CDR2 SYGVKD. V lost 4 bases to trimming and J lost 7 bases, with 16 bases between them. This CDR3 has 14 residues. Written as DNA, the CDR3 is TGTGCCATCAGTGTGGGTCGGGACACAGTTGAAGCTTTCTTT. It translates to CAISVGRDTVEAFF.

This chain links TRBV28 with TRBJ2-7, with a possible D match to TRBD2 (5 bases). There are 13 residues in the CDR3. V shed 9 bases and J shed 0 bases, with 12 bases lying between them. CDR1 and CDR2 from the germline V gene are MDHEN and SYDVKM. The CDR3 here is CARRTSSSYEQYV. The CDR3 coding sequence is TGTGCCAGGAGGACTTCCAGCTCCTACGAGCAGTACGTC.

The chain recombines TRBV11-2 with TRBJ2-3; possible D gene TRBD2, 5 bases. The ends were cut back, 4 bases at V and 6 bases at J, with 29 bases in the middle. CDR1 is SGHAT, CDR2 FQNNGV, per germline. The CDR3 covers 19 residues. The CDR3: CASSSRRSQILKEVDTQYF. The CDR3 DNA reads TGTGCCAGCAGCTCCCGTCGGTCACAAATACTTAAGGAGGTGGATACGCAGTATTTT.

The chain uses TRBV11-2 and TRBJ2-3; 7 nucleotides align to TRBD2. This CDR3 contains 18 residues. J gave up 6 bases and V 5 bases, and 20 bases lay outside the gene matches. CDR1 is SGHAT, CDR2 FQNNGV, per germline. The CDR3 loop is CASSRVALAGVFPDTQYF. The CDR3 coding sequence is TGTGCCAGCAGCCGGGTCGCCTTGGCGGGGGTCTTTCCCGATACGCAGTATTTT.

The chain combines TRBV2 with TRBJ2-3; the match to TRBD2 covers 8 bases. CDR1 SNHLY and CDR2 FYNNEI come from the germline V gene. With 6 bases clipped from V and 4 bases from J, the junction kept 3 bases outside the gene matches. The CDR3 sequence is 13 residues long. CDR3 coding DNA: TGTGCCAGCAGCGGGGGGGCTGCAGATACGCAGTATTTT. Translation gives CASSGGAADTQYF.

In regard to this clonotype: Germline and junction disagree at one end, which may indicate a read error. J is TRBJ2-7 and V is TRBV11-1; the match to TRBD2 covers 10 bases. Germline V gives CDR1 SGHAT, CDR2 FQDESV (reference sequence). This CDR3 is built from 15 residues. The CDR3: CVSSSTAGGSYEQYF. CDR3 DNA: TGTGTCAGCAGCTCCACAGCGGGAGGGAGCTACGAGCAGTACTTC.

The chain joins TRBV5-1 to TRBJ1-5, with a possible D match to TRBD1 (6 bases). The CDR3 extends over 14 amino acids. CDR1 and CDR2 (germline): SGHRS, YFSETQ. V lost 3 bases to trimming and J lost 0 bases, with 7 bases between them. Here the CDR3 reads CASSSGDSNQPQHF. CDR3 nucleotides: TGCGCCAGCAGCTCAGGGGATAGCAATCAGCCCCAGCATTTT.

The chain uses TRBV10-2 and TRBJ2-7; TRBD2 matches 7 bases. The CDR3 sequence is 14 residues long. Looked up from germline, CDR1 is WSHSY and CDR2 is SAAADI. V gave up 6 bases and J gave up 3 bases; unmatched junction bases: 8. CDR3 amino acids: CASSEGLKDYEQYF. CDR3 nucleotides: TGCGCCAGCAGCGAGGGACTAAAAGACTACGAGCAGTACTTC.

The chain couples TRBV4-3 to TRBJ2-3; 8 nucleotides line up with TRBD2. The trim removed 0 bases at V and 2 bases at J, leaving 7 bases unmatched. The length of the CDR3 is 17 residues. Germline values: CDR1 LGHNA, CDR2 YSLEER. The CDR3 region is CASSQDTLLADTDTQYF. The CDR3 DNA sequence: TGCGCCAGCAGCCAAGATACCCTACTAGCGGACACAGATACGCAGTATTTT.

V and J are TRBV6-2 or TRBV6-3 and TRBJ1-5; a weak D match, TRBD1 (6 bases). The V end was cut by 2 bases, the J end by 4 bases, with 9 bases between. The germline V gene has CDR1 MNHEY and CDR2 SVGEGT. The CDR3 has 14 amino acids. CDR3 residues: CASSYGGGNQPQHF. CDR3 nucleotide sequence: TGTGCCAGCAGTTACGGAGGGGGGAATCAGCCCCAGCATTTT.

This chain joins TRBV7-2 and TRBJ1-1; no definite D call. The ends were cut back, 0 bases at V and 3 bases at J, with 8 bases in the middle. CDR1 and CDR2 (germline): SGHTA, FQGNSA. This CDR3 is 14 amino acids long. This CDR3 is CASSLALIYTEAFF. The CDR3 nucleotides read TGTGCCAGCAGCTTAGCGCTAATCTACACTGAAGCTTTCTTT.

The chain is built from TRBV3-1 and TRBJ1-2; D is unresolved. The CDR3 is made up of 15 amino acids. Trimming stripped 3 bases from V and 6 bases from J, with 17 bases between. The germline V gene has CDR1 LGHDT and CDR2 YNNKEL (reference sequence). The CDR3 bases are TGTGCCAGCAGCCATCAGGCGGGAGCGGGCGATGGCTACACCTTC. Amino acid sequence: CASSHQAGAGDGYTF.

The genes are TRBV6-2 or TRBV6-3 and TRBJ1-3; tentative D call: TRBD1 (6 bases). Germline V gene sequence: CDR1 MNHEY, CDR2 SVGEGT. The V end lost 2 bases, the J end lost 2 bases, and 16 bases lay between the germline ends. The CDR3 covers 17 residues. CDR3 DNA: TGTGCCAGCAGTTACAGTTTCCGGACAGACACTGGAAACACCATATATTTT. Amino acid sequence: CASSYSFRTDTGNTIYF.

This rearrangement joins TRBV5-8 to TRBJ2-7, with a possible D match to TRBD2 (5 bases). This CDR3 spans 14 amino acids. Trimming shortened V by 0 bases and J by 3 bases, and 10 bases separated the two germline ends. The V gene's germline CDR1 is SGHTS and CDR2 YDEGEE. The CDR3 here is CASSLGLLVYEQYF. In DNA, the CDR3 is TGTGCCAGCAGCTTGGGTTTACTAGTCTACGAGCAGTACTTC.

The chain joins TRBV7-6 to TRBJ2-1, with 8 bases identical to TRBD2. The V gene's germline CDR1 is SGHVS and CDR2 FNYEAQ. The J segment lost 5 bases and the V segment lost 5 bases, leaving 8 bases of the junction unmatched. The CDR3 consists of 15 residues. The DNA of the CDR3 is TGTGCCAGCAGCCCAAATAGCGGGGTGAACAATGAGCAGTTCTTC. Translation gives CASSPNSGVNNEQFF.

There are a few counts of this clonotype. The J gene is TRBJ1-3, the V gene TRBV27, with D unclear. This CDR3 has 15 residues. V lost 0 bases and J 0 bases, leaving 6 bases between the germline ends. Germline CDR1 MNHEY, CDR2 SMNVEV (reference sequence). In DNA, the CDR3 is TGTGCCAGCAGTTTATCGGGGTACTCTGGAAACACCATATATTTT. This codes for CASSLSGYSGNTIYF.

The chain joins TRBV19 to TRBJ1-6; no definite D call. Germline V gives CDR1 LNHDA, CDR2 SQIVND (reference sequence). The CDR3 is made up of 13 amino acids. Trimming removed 4 bases from V and 6 bases from J, with 7 bases in between. The CDR3 nucleotides are TGTGCCAGTAGTAGGGATTTTAATTCACCCCTCCACTTT. Protein product: CASSRDFNSPLHF. The variable domain in full, with the rest retrieved from reference TRBV19 and TRBJ1-6, is DGGITQSPKYLFRKEGQNVTLSCEQNLNHDAMYWYRQDPGQGLRLIYYSQIVNDFQKGDIAEGYSVSREKKESFPLTVTSAQKNPTAFYLCASSRDFNSPLHFGNGTRLTVT.

This rearrangement joins TRBV5-1 to TRBJ2-1; D is ambiguous. Germline loops: CDR1 SGHRS, CDR2 YFSETQ. Deletions cut 5 bases from V and 0 bases from J, with 6 bases between. This CDR3 spans 13 amino acids. CDR3 nucleotides: TGCGCCAGCAGACCCCGCTCCTACAATGAGCAGTTCTTC. Translating it yields CASRPRSYNEQFF.

This clonotype was observed a few times. The chain combines TRBV12-3 or TRBV12-4 with TRBJ1-2; 7 bases map to TRBD1. The V gene end was trimmed by 7 bases and the J gene end by 2 bases; junction bases not matched to a gene: 7. The CDR3 is 14 residues long. The CDR3 loop is CASKPGQINYGYTF. CDR3 nucleotides: TGTGCCAGCAAACCGGGACAGATAAACTATGGCTACACCTTC.

The chain joins TRBV19 to TRBJ2-1; 8 nucleotides line up with TRBD2. The length of the CDR3 is 15 residues. Trimming took 5 bases from V and 3 from J; bases not matched to a gene: 6. CDR1 LNHDA and CDR2 SQIVND come from the germline V gene (reference sequence). As DNA, the CDR3 is TGTGCCAGTAGTCTGCGACTAGCGATCTACAATGAGCAGTTCTTC. Amino acid sequence: CASSLRLAIYNEQFF.